The clone carrying this T cell receptor beta chain showed up just once. Its antigen is unknown. Unsorted cryopreserved PBMC were sequenced, averaging roughly 100,000 T cells per clinical donor. The germline V gene encodes CDR1 KGHSH and CDR2 LQKENI. The CDR3 contains 14 residues. V dropped 5 bases and J dropped 3 bases, with 8 bases sitting between them. This entry is derived from a study of T cells in tuberculosis. Notes on the study in general: Active tuberculosis TCR-alpha repertoires lay closer to GMM-specific TCRs than IGRA-negative controls, suggesting clonal expansion. Smaller alpha distances in active tuberculosis partly reflected shorter CDR3-alpha lengths.

Sequenced by immunoSEQ multiplex PCR; TCRdb stores in-frame clones only, minus some. Counted here are roughly 34,000 clones, around 95% occurring once; the ten biggest clones make up less than 2.5%. The clonotype comes from a donor aged 10 to 29 with latent tuberculosis or without tuberculosis infection. Source material: PBMCs. This chain connects TRBV18 to TRBJ2-6; no clear D gene. The CDR3 coding sequence is TGTGCCAGCTCAGATACATTTGGGGCCAACGTCCTGACTTTC. As protein: CASSDTFGANVLTF.